The next 17 T cell receptor beta chains were all read from a single sample in a study of T-cell memory formation after mild COVID-19. Using its own MiXCR run on the 5' RACE reads, TCRdb lists one record per CDR3 protein. The profile shows roughly 68,000 distinct CDR3 sequences, about a sixth of them singletons. The sequenced sample was PBMCs or a T cell subset sorted from them (not recorded which). All receptors come from an adult woman who had mild COVID-19 (a few samples of this study predate the infection). Cell type and time point are not known.

The chain links TRBV13 to TRBJ1-1; D is unresolved. The germline CDR1 and CDR2 sequences are PRHDT and FYEKMQ (reference sequence). Trimming pared 5 bases from V and 8 bases from J, leaving 12 bases between. The CDR3 length is 12 residues. The CDR3 bases are TGTGCCAGCAGCCCCCTCCGGCACGAAGCTTTCTTT. Its protein product is CASSPLRHEAFF.

This clonotype was counted only a few times. This rearrangement joins TRBV24-1 to TRBJ2-1; D tentatively reads TRBD1 or TRBD2 (5 bases each). Trimming took off 4 bases at V and 7 bases at J, with 16 bases between the two ends. The CDR3 is made up of 15 amino acids. The germline CDR1 and CDR2 sequences are KGHDR and SFDVKD. The CDR3 spells CATSEWDPPRNEQFF. CDR3 DNA: TGTGCCACCAGTGAGTGGGACCCTCCGAGGAATGAGCAGTTCTTC.

The V call is TRBV9, the J call TRBJ2-1, with TRBD1 matching 9 bases. The CDR3 contains 15 residues. The ends lost 4 bases at V and 7 bases at J; junction bases unmatched: 9. Germline CDR1 SGDLS, CDR2 YYNGEE. CDR3 residues: CASSPPGTGYNEQFF. The CDR3 DNA follows: TGTGCCAGCAGCCCTCCCGGGACAGGGTATAATGAGCAGTTCTTC.

This clonotype has a handful of counts. The chain employs TRBV29-1 and TRBJ2-3; D is possibly TRBD1 (5 bases). V lost 0 bases to trimming and J lost 4 bases, with 20 bases between them. CDR1 SQVTM and CDR2 ANQGSEA come from the germline V gene. The CDR3 totals 17 residues. CDR3 loop: CSVEEGRDPRRPDTQYF. In nucleotides, the CDR3 is TGCAGCGTTGAAGAGGGGCGTGACCCACGACGGCCAGATACGCAGTATTTT.

This clonotype was counted only a few times. This chain joins TRBV4-3 and TRBJ2-1; 8 nucleotides match TRBD2. Trimming took 1 base from V and 8 from J; bases not matched to a gene: 10. Germline V CDR1 and CDR2: LGHNA, YSLEER. The CDR3 spans 16 residues. The CDR3 sequence: CASSQGYREGPDEQFF. The CDR3 region has the DNA TGCGCCAGCAGCCAAGGGTACCGGGAGGGCCCGGATGAGCAGTTCTTC.

This chain uses TRBV5-5 with TRBJ2-2; 9 bases fit TRBD1. CDR3 length: 16 amino acids. CDR1 and CDR2 (germline): SGHKS, YYEKEE (reference sequence). Trimming cost V 4 bases and J 8 bases; bases outside gene matches: 12. CDR3 protein: CASSIRDRVLWGELFF. The CDR3, as DNA: TGTGCCAGCAGCATCCGGGACAGGGTGTTGTGGGGGGAGCTGTTTTTT.

This clonotype has a handful of counts. The V call is TRBV4-3, the J call TRBJ2-1, with D hard to call. V lost 0 bases, J lost 7 bases, and 7 bases lay in between. In germline, CDR1 is LGHNA, CDR2 YSLEER. CDR3 length equals 13 residues. The CDR3 region is CASSQDHGNEQFF. CDR3 nucleotides: TGCGCCAGCAGCCAAGATCACGGTAATGAGCAGTTCTTC.

This clonotype was seen only a few times. The V and J genes are TRBV7-9 and TRBJ2-7; D unclear. Germline values: CDR1 SEHNR, CDR2 FQNEAQ (reference sequence). V lost 2 bases, J lost 6 bases, and 5 bases lay in between. The CDR3 spans 11 residues. The chain's CDR3 is CASSLQGEQYF. CDR3 DNA sequence: TGTGCCAGCAGCTTACAAGGCGAGCAGTACTTC.

The table lists this clonotype with a few counts. The J gene is TRBJ1-5, the V gene TRBV24-1; D is ambiguous. Germline CDR1 reads KGHDR; CDR2 reads SFDVKD. The V end lost 5 bases, the J end lost 0 bases, and 7 bases lay between the germline ends. CDR3 size: 14 residues. CDR3 DNA sequence: TGTGCCACCAGTGGCGGATATAGCAATCAGCCCCAGCATTTT. The encoded protein is CATSGGYSNQPQHF.

The rearrangement joins TRBV2 to TRBJ2-1, with 12 bases aligning to TRBD2. The CDR3 sequence is 15 residues long. V was clipped by 4 bases and J by 6 bases; unmatched bases: 4. Germline V lookup: CDR1 SNHLY, CDR2 FYNNEI. Written as DNA, the CDR3 is TGTGCCAGCAGTGCGGAGACTAGCGGGAGCAATGAGCAGTTCTTC. Encoded protein: CASSAETSGSNEQFF.

This clonotype has more than one count but fewer than ten. The rearrangement links TRBV20-1 to TRBJ2-7; tentatively, D is TRBD1 (6 bases). V lost 6 bases and J 4 bases, leaving 10 bases between the germline ends. The germline V gene has CDR1 DFQATT and CDR2 SNEGSKA (reference sequence). The CDR3 runs to 11 residues. Here the CDR3 DNA reads TGCAGTGCCACTGGACAGTACGAGCAGTACTTC. Protein product: CSATGQYEQYF.

This clonotype was observed at least ten times. This chain links TRBV5-6 with TRBJ2-1; TRBD2 agrees at 8 bases. The CDR3 loop spans 16 amino acids. From germline, CDR1 is SGHDT and CDR2 YYEEEE. V was clipped by 4 bases and J by 4 bases; unmatched bases: 10. DNA for the CDR3: TGTGCCAGCAGCCTTCTCGGGAGCGGGAGTTACAATGAGCAGTTCTTC. The encoded protein is CASSLLGSGSYNEQFF.

This clonotype was observed a handful of times. This sequence joins TRBV5-1 and TRBJ1-2; 8 nucleotides match TRBD1. The trim removed 0 bases at V and 4 bases at J, leaving 8 bases unmatched. Germline CDR1 reads SGHRS; CDR2 reads YFSETQ. There are 16 residues in the CDR3. The CDR3 region is CASSLEGQAEFYGYTF. Written as DNA, the CDR3 is TGCGCCAGCAGCTTGGAGGGACAGGCGGAGTTCTATGGCTACACCTTC.

This clonotype has more than one count but fewer than ten. This chain joins TRBV4-1 and TRBJ2-7; the D gene could be TRBD1 or TRBD2 (5 bases each). CDR3 length equals 16 residues. V dropped 0 bases and J dropped 5 bases, with 17 bases sitting between them. From germline, CDR1 is MGHRA and CDR2 YSYEKL. CDR3 sequence reads: CASSQEWGGYGDEQYF. CDR3 sequence (DNA): TGCGCCAGCAGCCAAGAGTGGGGCGGGTATGGAGACGAGCAGTACTTC.

The table lists this clonotype with many counts. This rearrangement joins TRBV6-5 to TRBJ2-2; D call uncertain. V was pared by 2 bases and J by 1 base, with 5 bases between. Per the germline V gene, CDR1 is MNHEY and CDR2 is SVGAGI. The length of the CDR3 is 14 residues. The CDR3 spells CASSYGRNTGELFF. The CDR3 DNA reads as TGTGCCAGCAGTTACGGACGGAACACCGGGGAGCTGTTTTTT.

The genes are TRBV29-1 and TRBJ2-1, with 9 bases fitting TRBD2. CDR1 and CDR2 from the germline V gene are SQVTM and ANQGSEA. The CDR3 has 13 residues. With 6 bases clipped from V and 7 bases from J, the junction kept 7 bases outside the gene matches. CDR3 region: CSVYIAGDNEQFF. DNA of the CDR3: TGCAGCGTATATATAGCGGGAGATAATGAGCAGTTCTTC.

In DNA form, the CDR3 reads TGTGCCAGCAGACTACTCTACAGGGGGCGAAACGGGGAGCTGTTTTTT. Translated: CASRLLYRGRNGELFF. V usage is TRBV6-5 and J usage is TRBJ2-2, with TRBD1 matching over 9 bases. The ends lost 6 bases at V and 7 bases at J; junction bases unmatched: 12. The CDR3 is 16 residues long. In germline, CDR1 is MNHEY, CDR2 SVGAGI.